These 5 T cell receptor beta chains originate from one sample sequenced in a study of CD8 T cells in ankylosing spondylitis. TCRdb processed the 5' RACE reads anew with MiXCR; each CDR3 protein has one entry. The sample holds approximately 140,000 distinct CDR3 sequences, approximately 8.4% seen once. Sequences were obtained from synovial fluid, either unsorted or a sorted T cell fraction (not recorded which). The receptors stem from a male donor with ankylosing spondylitis.

This clonotype has a handful of counts. V usage is TRBV2 and J usage is TRBJ2-1; 8 bases map to TRBD2. V lost 0 bases, J lost 4 bases, and 5 bases stayed unmatched. CDR3 size: 16 residues. The germline CDR1 and CDR2 sequences are SNHLY and FYNNEI. CDR3 bases: TGTGCCAGCAGTGAAGCGGGGGGACTAGGGTACAATGAGCAGTTCTTC. It is translated as CASSEAGGLGYNEQFF.

Ten or more counts support this clonotype. V gene TRBV29-1 combines with J gene TRBJ2-1; D may be TRBD2 (6 bases). Germline V CDR1 and CDR2: SQVTM, ANQGSEA. Trimming pared 6 bases from V and 0 bases from J, leaving 21 bases between. The CDR3 runs 17 residues. DNA for the CDR3: TGCAGCGTCGTTCTGGGGCGGGATAGAGGCTCCTACAATGAGCAGTTCTTC. Its protein product is CSVVLGRDRGSYNEQFF.

The chain has TRBV20-1 and TRBJ2-3; 8 positions match TRBD1. J gave up 3 bases and V 5 bases, and 4 bases lay outside the gene matches. CDR1 and CDR2 (germline): DFQATT, SNEGSKA (reference sequence). This CDR3 spans 13 amino acids. CDR3 coding DNA: TGCAGTGCTGATGGACAGGGAACAGATACGCAGTATTTT. Translated, it gives CSADGQGTDTQYF.

This clonotype was counted only a few times. This chain connects TRBV27 to TRBJ2-3; 8 bases align to TRBD1. CDR3 length equals 14 residues. V was pared by 8 bases and J by 4 bases, with 8 bases of the junction left unmatched. Germline loops: CDR1 MNHEY, CDR2 SMNVEV (reference sequence). CDR3 in amino acids: CASSDRVGSDTQYF. DNA for the CDR3: TGTGCCAGCTCGGACAGGGTAGGATCAGATACGCAGTATTTT.

This clonotype was seen ten or more times. The chain combines TRBV29-1 with TRBJ2-1; 11 positions agree with TRBD2. Germline CDR1 SQVTM, CDR2 ANQGSEA. This CDR3 has 16 amino acids. Trimming removed 1 base from V and 8 bases from J; junction bases left unmatched: 10. Here the CDR3 reads CSVEARLAGTSDEQFF. CDR3 DNA sequence: TGCAGCGTTGAAGCCCGACTAGCGGGAACGAGCGATGAGCAGTTCTTC.